This TCR beta chain was found in a study of CD8 T cells in Susac syndrome. The V and J ends lost 4 bases and 7 bases, in that order; junction bases with no gene match: 7. Germline V gene lookup returns CDR1 SGHTA and CDR2 FQGNSA. The CDR3 runs to 14 residues. Random hexamers were used to reverse transcribe roughly 0.5 to 1 ug of RNA. TCRdb recomputed calls from the immunoSEQ multiplex PCR reads with MiXCR, one row per CDR3 protein. The sample consists of about 300,000 distinct CDR3 sequences, 65% to 90% of them appearing once. It was negative isolation that provided the CD8+ and CD4+ T cells, whereas TEMRA cells were enriched by FACS.

The TCR comes from a human donor with multiple sclerosis. What was sequenced was CD8+ T cells from PBMCs. The chain combines TRBV7-2 with TRBJ2-7; 10 bases map to TRBD2. The CDR3 sequence: CASSSGLATGEQYF. CDR3 nucleotide sequence: TGTGCCAGCAGCTCGGGACTAGCGACAGGGGAGCAGTACTTC.